Listed below are T cell receptor beta chains from one sample, sequenced in a study of control samples from healthy donors and cancer patients. Data came from immunoSEQ multiplex PCR; TCRdb stores just in-frame clones and leaves some out. This sample has 20,000 to 30,000 clones, with 80% to 85% found just once. The sequenced sample consisted of PBMCs. These TCRs come from a man between 60 and 75 years old with colorectal cancer. The CDR3 runs from the conserved cysteine through the conserved F or W. A D gene is named only where the DNA matches it firmly. Part of the rows lack a size; the others show once, few, many or a class for expanded clones.

TRBV18	.	.	TRBJ1-2	CASSPREWEVNYGYTF	TGTGCCAGCTCACCAAGAGAATGGGAGGTGAACTATGGCTACACCTTC
TRBV6-1	.	.	TRBJ2-6	CASSEPGLAGANVLTF	TGTGCCAGCAGTGAACCAGGTTTGGCTGGGGCCAACGTCCTGACTTTC
TRBV5-4	once	TRBD1	TRBJ1-2	CASSPDRVNGYTF	TGTGCCAGCAGCCCTGACAGGGTTAATGGCTACACCTTC
TRBV6-4	few	.	TRBJ2-1	CASREDNEGNEQFF	TGTGCCAGCAGGGAGGACAACGAGGGGAATGAGCAGTTCTTC
TRBV25-1	.	.	TRBJ2-2	CASSEYGAGEAGELFF	TGTGCCAGCAGTGAATATGGGGCAGGGGAGGCCGGGGAGCTGTTTTTT
TRBV9	.	TRBD1	TRBJ1-2	CASSRAIGQGLAGYTF	TGTGCCAGCAGCCGAGCTATTGGACAGGGGTTAGCTGGCTACACCTTC
TRBV20-1	.	TRBD2	TRBJ2-7	CSASMFERGTYEQYF	TGCAGTGCTAGTATGTTCGAGCGGGGGACCTACGAGCAGTACTTC
TRBV18	.	.	TRBJ1-6	CASSTNRDSPLHF	TGTGCCAGCTCAACGAACAGGGATTCACCCCTCCACTTT
TRBV6-1	.	.	TRBJ1-6	CASSEFRVSPLHF	TGTGCCAGCAGTGAATTCAGGGTATCACCCCTCCACTTT
TRBV6-5	.	.	TRBJ1-6	CASSPIGRGNSPLHF	TGTGCCAGCAGTCCTATAGGGCGGGGTAATTCACCCCTCCACTTT
TRBV5-1	.	TRBD1	TRBJ1-2	CASSLDGQGDYGYTF	TGCGCCAGCAGCTTAGACGGACAGGGGGACTATGGCTACACCTTC
TRBV9	few	.	TRBJ2-2	CASSPRTSTGELFF	TGTGCCAGCAGCCCCAGGACCAGCACCGGGGAGCTGTTTTTT
TRBV11-2	.	.	TRBJ1-1	CASSLAGSNTEAFF	TGTGCCAGCAGCTTAGCTGGGTCGAACACTGAAGCTTTCTTT
TRBV27	few	.	TRBJ1-5	CASSPTETWAGDQPQHF	TGTGCCAGCAGTCCAACCGAGACATGGGCCGGGGATCAGCCCCAGCATTTT
TRBV6-1	.	.	TRBJ2-3	CASSEVGTDTQYF	TGTGCCAGCAGTGAGGTCGGGACAGATACGCAGTATTTT
TRBV5-8	.	.	TRBJ1-1	CASSLRRAMNTEAFF	TGTGCCAGCAGCTTGAGGAGGGCGATGAACACTGAAGCTTTCTTT
TRBV5-6	.	.	TRBJ2-1	CASSFRDKGYNEQFF	TGTGCCAGCAGCTTCCGGGACAAAGGCTACAATGAGCAGTTCTTC
TRBV24-1	.	TRBD2	TRBJ2-1	CATSETSGGAYNEQFF	TGTGCCACCAGTGAAACTAGCGGGGGGGCATACAATGAGCAGTTCTTC
TRBV9	.	.	TRBJ1-3	CASSSRGDSNSGNTIYF	TGTGCCAGCAGCTCCCGGGGCGACAGCAACTCTGGAAACACCATATATTTT
TRBV4-1	.	TRBD1	TRBJ1-5	CASSPARTGIFNQPQHF	TGCGCCAGCAGCCCCGCCCGGACAGGAATATTCAATCAGCCCCAGCATTTT
TRBV11-2	.	.	TRBJ2-3	CASSQVAGTDTQYF	TGTGCCAGCAGCCAAGTCGCAGGGACAGATACGCAGTATTTT
TRBV30	.	TRBD2	TRBJ2-7	CAWGVRTSVSEQYF	TGTGCCTGGGGCGTTAGAACTAGCGTTTCCGAGCAGTACTTC
TRBV13	few	.	TRBJ1-4	CASSLGGWKFNEKLFF	TGTGCCAGCAGCTTAGGCGGGTGGAAATTTAATGAAAAACTGTTTTTT
TRBV7-2	.	TRBD2	TRBJ2-3	CASSLSSGGAGGTDTQYF	TGTGCCAGCAGCTTATCTAGCGGGGGGGCCGGGGGCACAGATACGCAGTATTTT
TRBV7-9	.	.	TRBJ2-3	CASSPHEVGTQYF	TGTGCCAGCAGCCCCCACGAGGTCGGTACGCAGTATTTT
TRBV10-3	.	.	TRBJ2-6	CAISDPGLGANVLTF	TGTGCCATCAGTGACCCGGGGCTAGGGGCCAACGTCCTGACTTTC
TRBV3-1/TRBV3-2	.	.	TRBJ1-1	CASSLGRGLEAFF	TGTGCCAGCAGCCTTGGTCGGGGGCTTGAAGCTTTCTTT
TRBV11-2	.	.	TRBJ1-1	CASSLRFGTEAFF	TGTGCCAGCAGCTTAAGGTTTGGCACTGAAGCTTTCTTT
TRBV10-3	.	.	TRBJ2-2	CAIFAAGATFGELFF	TGTGCCATCTTCGCGGCAGGGGCTACCTTCGGGGAGCTGTTTTTT
TRBV24-1	.	.	TRBJ2-3	CATSDSGLTQYF	TGTGCCACCAGTGATTCGGGGCTTACGCAGTATTTT
TRBV24-1	.	.	TRBJ1-2	CATSVYHNYGYTF	TGTGCCACCAGTGTTTACCATAACTATGGCTACACCTTC
TRBV2	.	TRBD1	TRBJ2-5	CASRMDRGETQYF	TGTGCCAGCAGAATGGACAGGGGTGAGACCCAGTACTTC
TRBV18	.	TRBD1	TRBJ2-5	CASSPAGTAAAGQYF	TGTGCCAGCTCACCAGCCGGGACAGCAGCAGCTGGCCAGTACTTC
TRBV3-1/TRBV3-2	.	.	TRBJ2-1	CASSQEGRGNNEQFF	TGTGCCAGCAGCCAAGAAGGGCGGGGCAACAATGAGCAGTTCTTC
TRBV7-2	.	.	TRBJ2-7	CASSFTSEQYF	TGTGCCAGCAGCTTTACTAGCGAGCAGTACTTC
TRBV5-6	.	.	TRBJ2-1	CASSYLGEGRKQFF	TGTGCCAGCAGCTACCTTGGGGAAGGGAGAAAGCAGTTCTTC
TRBV30	once	TRBD1	TRBJ1-2	CAWKYSGTGSGYTF	TGTGCCTGGAAATACTCCGGGACAGGGTCTGGCTACACCTTC
TRBV7-2	.	.	TRBJ1-5	CASSPRLGGYQPQHF	TGTGCCAGCAGCCCTCGTCTGGGTGGATATCAGCCCCAGCATTTT
TRBV11-2	.	.	TRBJ1-6	CASSLLGTPNSPLHF	TGTGCCAGCAGCTTACTAGGGACACCAAATTCACCCCTCCACTTT
TRBV4-2	.	TRBD2	TRBJ2-1	CASSMGGVNEQFF	TGTGCCAGCAGCATGGGGGGGGTGAATGAGCAGTTCTTC
TRBV18	few	.	TRBJ1-1	CASSPSGEGTEAFF	TGTGCCAGCTCACCATCAGGGGAGGGCACTGAAGCTTTCTTT
TRBV18	.	.	TRBJ2-2	CASSPETLNTGELFF	TGTGCCAGCTCACCAGAGACCCTCAACACCGGGGAGCTGTTTTTT
TRBV12-3/TRBV12-4	.	TRBD1	TRBJ1-1	CASGLRGKTEAFF	TGTGCCAGCGGTCTCAGGGGGAAGACTGAAGCTTTCTTT
TRBV25-1	.	TRBD2	TRBJ2-1	CASSDQGLGNSRNEQFF	TGTGCCAGCAGTGATCAGGGACTAGGTAATTCCCGAAATGAGCAGTTCTTC
TRBV5-1	.	.	TRBJ1-2	CASSLGGISNYGYTF	TGCGCCAGCAGCTTGGGAGGGATTTCTAACTATGGCTACACCTTC
TRBV10-2	.	TRBD1	TRBJ2-7	CASSLTGDEQYF	TGCGCCAGCAGCCTGACAGGGGACGAGCAGTACTTC
TRBV9	.	TRBD2	TRBJ2-3	CASSSTSGGTHRQYF	TGTGCCAGCAGCTCGACTAGCGGGGGGACCCATAGACAGTATTTT
TRBV30	.	.	TRBJ2-1	CAWSVVSGSYNEQFF	TGTGCCTGGAGTGTGGTTAGCGGAAGTTACAATGAGCAGTTCTTC